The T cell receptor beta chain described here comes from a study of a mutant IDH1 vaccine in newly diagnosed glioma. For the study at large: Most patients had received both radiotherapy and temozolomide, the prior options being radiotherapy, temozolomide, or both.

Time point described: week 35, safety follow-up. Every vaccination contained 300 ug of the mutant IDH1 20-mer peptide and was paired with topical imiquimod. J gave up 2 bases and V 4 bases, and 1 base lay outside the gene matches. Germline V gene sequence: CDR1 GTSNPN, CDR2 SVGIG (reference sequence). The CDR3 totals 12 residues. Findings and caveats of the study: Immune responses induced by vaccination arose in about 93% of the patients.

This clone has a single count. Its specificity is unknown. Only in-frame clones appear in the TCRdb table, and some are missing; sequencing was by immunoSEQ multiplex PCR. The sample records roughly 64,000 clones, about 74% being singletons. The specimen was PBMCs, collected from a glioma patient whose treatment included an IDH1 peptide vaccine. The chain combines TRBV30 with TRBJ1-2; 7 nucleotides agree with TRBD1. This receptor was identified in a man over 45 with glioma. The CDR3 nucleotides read TGTGCCTGGAACAGGGGAAACTATGGCTACACCTTC. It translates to CAWNRGNYGYTF.